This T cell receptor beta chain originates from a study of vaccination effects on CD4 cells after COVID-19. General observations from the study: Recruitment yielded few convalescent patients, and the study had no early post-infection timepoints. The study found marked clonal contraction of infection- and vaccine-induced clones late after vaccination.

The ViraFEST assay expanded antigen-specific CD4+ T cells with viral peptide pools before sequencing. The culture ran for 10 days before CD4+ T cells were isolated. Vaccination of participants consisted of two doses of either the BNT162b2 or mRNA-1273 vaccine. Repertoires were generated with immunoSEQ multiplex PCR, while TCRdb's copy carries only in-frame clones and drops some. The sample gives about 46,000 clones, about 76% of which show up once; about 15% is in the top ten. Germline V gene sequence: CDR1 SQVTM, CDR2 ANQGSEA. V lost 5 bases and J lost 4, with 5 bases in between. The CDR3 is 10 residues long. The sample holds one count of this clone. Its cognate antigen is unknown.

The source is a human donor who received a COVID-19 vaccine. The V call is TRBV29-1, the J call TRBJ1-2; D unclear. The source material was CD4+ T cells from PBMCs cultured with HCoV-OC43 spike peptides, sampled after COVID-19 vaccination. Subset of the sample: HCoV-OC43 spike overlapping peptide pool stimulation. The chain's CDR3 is CSVLGYGYTF. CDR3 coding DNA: TGCAGCGTTCTGGGCTATGGCTACACCTTC.